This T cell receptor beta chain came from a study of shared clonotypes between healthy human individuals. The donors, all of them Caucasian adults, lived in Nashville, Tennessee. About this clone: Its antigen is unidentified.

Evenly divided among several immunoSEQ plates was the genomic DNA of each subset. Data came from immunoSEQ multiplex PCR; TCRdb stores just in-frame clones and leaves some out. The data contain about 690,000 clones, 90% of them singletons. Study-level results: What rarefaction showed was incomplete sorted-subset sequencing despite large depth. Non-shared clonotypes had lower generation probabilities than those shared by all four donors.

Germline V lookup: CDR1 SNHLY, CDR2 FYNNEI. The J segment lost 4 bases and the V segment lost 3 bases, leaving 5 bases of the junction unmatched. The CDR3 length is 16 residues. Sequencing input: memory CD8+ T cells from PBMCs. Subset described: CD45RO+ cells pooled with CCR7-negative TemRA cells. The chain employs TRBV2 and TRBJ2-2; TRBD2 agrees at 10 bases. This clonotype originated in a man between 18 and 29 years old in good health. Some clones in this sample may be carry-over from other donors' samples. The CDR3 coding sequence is TGTGCCAGCAGTGACTTAAGCGGGAGGGCCACCGGGGAGCTGTTTTTT. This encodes CASSDLSGRATGELFF.